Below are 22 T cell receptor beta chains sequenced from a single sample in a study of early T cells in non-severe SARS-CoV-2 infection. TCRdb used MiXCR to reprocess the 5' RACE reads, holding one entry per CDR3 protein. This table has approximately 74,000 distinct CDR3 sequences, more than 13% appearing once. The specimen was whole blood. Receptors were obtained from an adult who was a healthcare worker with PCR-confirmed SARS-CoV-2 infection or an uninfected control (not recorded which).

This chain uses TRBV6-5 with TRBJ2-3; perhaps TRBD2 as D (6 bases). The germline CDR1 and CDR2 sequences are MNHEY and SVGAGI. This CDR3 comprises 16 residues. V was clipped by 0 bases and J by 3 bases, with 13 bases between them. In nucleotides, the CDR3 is TGTGCCAGCAGTTACTCGGGCCGGGGGTTAACAGATACGCAGTATTTT. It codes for CASSYSGRGLTDTQYF.

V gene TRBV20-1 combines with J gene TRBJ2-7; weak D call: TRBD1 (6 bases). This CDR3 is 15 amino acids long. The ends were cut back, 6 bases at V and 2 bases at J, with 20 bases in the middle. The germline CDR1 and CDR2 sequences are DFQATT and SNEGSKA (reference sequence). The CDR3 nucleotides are TGCAGTGCCAGCGATGTGATGGGGGCCACCTACGAGCAGTACTTC. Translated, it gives CSASDVMGATYEQYF.

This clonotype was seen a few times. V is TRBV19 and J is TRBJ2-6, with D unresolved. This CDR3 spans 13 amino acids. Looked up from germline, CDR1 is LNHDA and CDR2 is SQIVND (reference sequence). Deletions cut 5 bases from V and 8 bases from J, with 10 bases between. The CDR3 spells CASSYDPPNVLTF. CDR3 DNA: TGTGCCAGTAGTTACGACCCTCCCAACGTCCTGACTTTC.

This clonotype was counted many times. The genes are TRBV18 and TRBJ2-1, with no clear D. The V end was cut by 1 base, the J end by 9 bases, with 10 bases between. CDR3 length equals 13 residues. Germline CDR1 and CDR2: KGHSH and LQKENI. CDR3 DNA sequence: TGTGCCAGCTCACCACTAGGAGCTTTTGAGCAGTTCTTC. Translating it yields CASSPLGAFEQFF.

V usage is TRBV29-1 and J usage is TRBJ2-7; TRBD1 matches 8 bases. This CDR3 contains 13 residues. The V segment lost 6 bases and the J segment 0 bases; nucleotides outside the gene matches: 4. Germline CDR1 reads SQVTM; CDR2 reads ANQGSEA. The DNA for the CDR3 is TGCAGCGTCCGACAGGGGCCCTCCTACGAGCAGTACTTC. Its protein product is CSVRQGPSYEQYF.

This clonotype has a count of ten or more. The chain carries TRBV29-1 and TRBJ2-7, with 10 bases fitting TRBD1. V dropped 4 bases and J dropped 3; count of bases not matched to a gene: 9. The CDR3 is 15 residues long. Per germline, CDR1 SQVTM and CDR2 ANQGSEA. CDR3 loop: CSVASDRGRNYEQYF. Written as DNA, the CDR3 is TGCAGCGTTGCCAGTGACAGGGGGCGAAACTACGAGCAGTACTTC.

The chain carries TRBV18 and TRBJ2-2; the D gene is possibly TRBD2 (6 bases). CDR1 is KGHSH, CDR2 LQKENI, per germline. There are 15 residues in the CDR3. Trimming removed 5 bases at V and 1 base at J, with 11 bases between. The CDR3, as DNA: TGTGCCAGCTCATCTCCGGGGGAGAACACCGGGGAGCTGTTTTTT. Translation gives CASSSPGENTGELFF.

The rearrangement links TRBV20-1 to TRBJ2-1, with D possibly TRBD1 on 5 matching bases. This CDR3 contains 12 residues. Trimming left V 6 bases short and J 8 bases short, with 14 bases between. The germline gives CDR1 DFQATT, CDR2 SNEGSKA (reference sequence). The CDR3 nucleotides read TGCAGTGCCCCTGTAGGGGTCGATGAGCAGTTCTTC. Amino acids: CSAPVGVDEQFF.

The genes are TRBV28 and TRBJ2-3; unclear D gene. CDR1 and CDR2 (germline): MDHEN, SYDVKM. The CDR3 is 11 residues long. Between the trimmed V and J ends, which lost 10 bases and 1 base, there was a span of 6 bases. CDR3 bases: TGTGCCACCCGACGCACAGATACGCAGTATTTT. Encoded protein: CATRRTDTQYF. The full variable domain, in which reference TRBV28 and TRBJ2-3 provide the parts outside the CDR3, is DVKVTQSSRYLVKRTGEKVFLECVQDMDHENMFWYRQDPGLGLRLIYFSYDVKMKEKGDIPEGYSVSREKKERFSLILESASTNQTSMYLCATRRTDTQYFGPGTRLTVL.

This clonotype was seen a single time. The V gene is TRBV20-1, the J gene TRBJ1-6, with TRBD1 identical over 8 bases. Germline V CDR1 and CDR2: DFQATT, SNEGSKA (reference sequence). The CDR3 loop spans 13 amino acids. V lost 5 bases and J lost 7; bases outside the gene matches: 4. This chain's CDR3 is CSAWTGRNSPLHF. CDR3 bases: TGCAGTGCTTGGACAGGGAGGAATTCACCCCTCCACTTT.

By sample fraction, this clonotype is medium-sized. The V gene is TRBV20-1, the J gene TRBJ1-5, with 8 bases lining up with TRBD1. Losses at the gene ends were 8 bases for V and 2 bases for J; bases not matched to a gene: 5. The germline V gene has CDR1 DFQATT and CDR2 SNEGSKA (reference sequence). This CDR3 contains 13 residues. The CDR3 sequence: CSSGGKGNQPQHF. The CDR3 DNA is TGCAGTTCAGGGGGCAAGGGCAATCAGCCCCAGCATTTT.

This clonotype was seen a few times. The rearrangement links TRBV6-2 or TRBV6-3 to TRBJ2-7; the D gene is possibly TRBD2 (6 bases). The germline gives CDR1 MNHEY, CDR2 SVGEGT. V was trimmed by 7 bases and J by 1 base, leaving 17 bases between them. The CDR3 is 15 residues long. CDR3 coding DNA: TGTGCCAGCACCCCTCAGGAGGGGATATCCTACGAGCAGTACTTC. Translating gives CASTPQEGISYEQYF.

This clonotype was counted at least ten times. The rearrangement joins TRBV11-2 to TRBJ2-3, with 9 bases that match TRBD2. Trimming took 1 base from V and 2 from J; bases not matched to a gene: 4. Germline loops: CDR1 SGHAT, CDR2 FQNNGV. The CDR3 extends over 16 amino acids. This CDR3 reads CASSLVSGGNTDTQYF. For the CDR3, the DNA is TGTGCCAGCAGCTTAGTTAGCGGGGGAAACACAGATACGCAGTATTTT.

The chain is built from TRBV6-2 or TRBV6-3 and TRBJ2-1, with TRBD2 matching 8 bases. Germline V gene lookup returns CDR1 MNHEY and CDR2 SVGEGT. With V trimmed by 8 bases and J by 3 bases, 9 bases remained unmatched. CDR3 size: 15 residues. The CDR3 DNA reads TGTGCCAGCGGAGCACGGGGGGGTTTCTACAATGAGCAGTTCTTC. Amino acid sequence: CASGARGGFYNEQFF.

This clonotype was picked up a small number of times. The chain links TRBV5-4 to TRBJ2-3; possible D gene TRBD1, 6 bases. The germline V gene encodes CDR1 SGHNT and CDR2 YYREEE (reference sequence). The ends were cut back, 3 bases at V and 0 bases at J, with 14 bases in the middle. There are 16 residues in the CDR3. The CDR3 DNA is TGTGCCAGCAGCTCCCCACGGGACACTAGCACAGATACGCAGTATTTT. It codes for CASSSPRDTSTDTQYF.

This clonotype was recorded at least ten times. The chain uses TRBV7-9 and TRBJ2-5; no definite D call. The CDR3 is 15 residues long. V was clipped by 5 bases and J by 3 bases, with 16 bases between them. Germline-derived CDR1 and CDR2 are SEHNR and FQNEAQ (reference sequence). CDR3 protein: CASSHAGTAKETQYF. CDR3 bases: TGTGCCAGCAGCCACGCCGGCACAGCGAAAGAGACCCAGTACTTC.

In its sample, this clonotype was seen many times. CDR3 sequence reads: CASSYRDDNGYTF. The CDR3 bases are TGTGCCAGCAGCTACAGGGATGATAATGGCTACACCTTC. The gene calls are TRBV6-1 and TRBJ1-2; the D gene is possibly TRBD1 (6 bases). V lost 6 bases to trimming and J lost 6 bases, with 14 bases between them. Germline V gives CDR1 MNHNS, CDR2 SASEGT. The CDR3 is made up of 13 amino acids.

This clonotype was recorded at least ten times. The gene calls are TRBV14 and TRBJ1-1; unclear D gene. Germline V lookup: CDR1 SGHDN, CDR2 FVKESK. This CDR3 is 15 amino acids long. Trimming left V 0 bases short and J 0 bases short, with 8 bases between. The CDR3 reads CASSQEYAMNTEAFF. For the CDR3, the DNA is TGTGCCAGCAGCCAAGAGTATGCGATGAACACTGAAGCTTTCTTT.

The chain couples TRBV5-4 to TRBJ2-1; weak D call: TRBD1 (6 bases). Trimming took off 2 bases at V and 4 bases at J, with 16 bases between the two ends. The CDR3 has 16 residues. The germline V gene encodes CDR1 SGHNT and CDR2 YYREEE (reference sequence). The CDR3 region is CASSLIGGAVYNEQFF. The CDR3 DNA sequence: TGTGCCAGCAGCTTAATTGGGGGCGCGGTTTACAATGAGCAGTTCTTC.

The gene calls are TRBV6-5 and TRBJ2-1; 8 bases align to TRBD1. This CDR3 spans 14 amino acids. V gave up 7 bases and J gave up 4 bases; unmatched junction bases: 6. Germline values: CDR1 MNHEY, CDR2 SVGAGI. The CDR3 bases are TGTGCCAGCATGGCGGGACAGGTTTACAATGAGCAGTTCTTC. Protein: CASMAGQVYNEQFF.

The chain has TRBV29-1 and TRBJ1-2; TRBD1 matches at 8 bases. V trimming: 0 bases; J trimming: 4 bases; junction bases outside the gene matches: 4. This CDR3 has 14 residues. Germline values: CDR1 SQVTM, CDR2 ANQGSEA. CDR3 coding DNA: TGCAGCGTTGAAGATAAGGGACAGGTCTATGGCTACACCTTC. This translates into CSVEDKGQVYGYTF.

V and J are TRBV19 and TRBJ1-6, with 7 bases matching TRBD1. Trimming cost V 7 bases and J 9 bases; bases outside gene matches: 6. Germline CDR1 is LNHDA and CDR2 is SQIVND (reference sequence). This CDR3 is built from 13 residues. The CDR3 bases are TGTGCCAGTACCAGGGGGGGAGCTTCACCCCTCCACTTT. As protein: CASTRGGASPLHF.